These 13 T cell receptor beta chains were sequenced from one sample in a study of cytomegalovirus exposure and HLA in healthy donors. The PCR was carried out with 60 Vbeta primers and 13 Jbeta primers. TCRdb's table, derived via immunoSEQ multiplex PCR, lists solely in-frame clones and lacks some. The data contain about 200,000 clones, over 70% of them singletons. The sample comprised PBMCs. These receptors all come from a boy between 2 and 10 years old in good health and CMV-seronegative.

The genes are TRBV2 and TRBJ1-2, with 9 bases lining up with TRBD1. Germline CDR1 reads SNHLY; CDR2 reads FYNNEI. This CDR3 contains 13 residues. Germline trimming cut 6 bases from V and 3 bases from J; bases unmatched to any gene: 2. DNA of the CDR3: TGTGCCAGCAGGGACAGGGGATACTATGGCTACACCTTC. Translated, it gives CASRDRGYYGYTF.

The rearrangement uses TRBV27 and TRBJ2-7; 7 bases align to TRBD1. The CDR3 runs to 12 residues. Germline trimming cut 5 bases from V and 5 bases from J; bases unmatched to any gene: 3. The germline CDR1 and CDR2 sequences are MNHEY and SMNVEV (reference sequence). DNA for the CDR3: TGTGCCAGCAGTACGCAGGGGGACGAGCAGTACTTC. This gives the protein CASSTQGDEQYF.

The chain combines TRBV5-5 with TRBJ2-5; D is possibly TRBD1 (5 bases). The germline CDR1 and CDR2 sequences are SGHKS and YYEKEE (reference sequence). V dropped 3 bases and J dropped 2 bases, with 11 bases sitting between them. The CDR3 consists of 14 residues. Here the CDR3 DNA reads TGTGCCAGCAGCTCCTTCAGGGATCAAGAGACCCAGTACTTC. This encodes CASSSFRDQETQYF.

The V and J genes are TRBV30 and TRBJ1-4; unclear D gene. Germline CDR1 reads GTSNPN; CDR2 reads SVGIG (reference sequence). The CDR3 contains 13 residues. V was clipped by 0 bases and J by 7 bases, with 9 bases between them. The CDR3 spells CAWSVHRIEKLFF. In DNA form, the CDR3 reads TGTGCCTGGAGTGTACACCGAATTGAAAAACTGTTTTTT.

As for this clone: This sample also contains other DNA sequences that code for the same CDR3. The chain carries TRBV9 and TRBJ2-7; 10 nucleotides line up with TRBD1. This CDR3 contains 15 residues. V shed 0 bases, J shed 2 bases, and the junction held 2 bases outside the gene matches. From germline, CDR1 is SGDLS and CDR2 YYNGEE. CDR3 sequence: CASSVAGQGAYEQYF. The CDR3 nucleotides are TGTGCCAGCAGCGTAGCTGGACAGGGGGCCTACGAGCAGTACTTC.

The chain has TRBV25-1 and TRBJ1-2; 12 positions agree with TRBD1. V gave up 7 bases and J gave up 8 bases; unmatched junction bases: 11. CDR3 length: 15 residues. Germline CDR1 and CDR2: MGHDK and SYGVNS. The CDR3 reads CASTSGTGGAGGYTF. In nucleotides, the CDR3 is TGTGCCAGCACATCCGGGACAGGGGGCGCCGGGGGCTACACCTTC.

The chain has TRBV12-5 and TRBJ1-1; no clear D gene. This CDR3 is 12 amino acids long. Germline assignment: CDR1 LGHNT and CDR2 FRNRAP. The germline V and J ends were trimmed by 5 bases and 3 bases, with 7 bases remaining between them. For the CDR3, the DNA is TGTGCTAGTGGTCCCTCGTACACTGAAGCTTTCTTT. It encodes CASGPSYTEAFF.

The rearrangement links TRBV21-1 to TRBJ1-2; TRBD1, the table's D call, was not compared with the DNA. TRBV21-1 is a pseudogene locus. CDR3 length: 15 residues. CDR3 region: CASSKPTGGNYGYTF. In nucleotides, the CDR3 is TGTGCCAGCAGCAAACCGACAGGGGGGAACTATGGCTACACCTTC.

CDR3 nucleotides: TGCGCCAGCAGCTCCTACCCAAGGGGGCGGAGGTTGGGGAATGAAAAACTGTTTTTT. Translating gives CASSSYPRGRRLGNEKLFF. This chain connects TRBV4-1 to TRBJ1-4, with TRBD1 matching 7 bases. This CDR3 comprises 19 residues. CDR1 is MGHRA and CDR2 is YSYEKL in the germline V gene. The V segment lost 5 bases and the J segment 5 bases; nucleotides outside the gene matches: 20.

This clone was seen a single time. V usage is TRBV30 and J usage is TRBJ2-1; no clear D gene. The V end was cut by 4 bases, the J end by 8 bases, with 9 bases between. Germline V CDR1 and CDR2: GTSNPN, SVGIG (reference sequence). This CDR3 has 11 residues. The CDR3 sequence is CAWTWLHEQFF. The CDR3 coding sequence is TGTGCCTGGACTTGGCTCCATGAGCAGTTCTTC.

The J gene is TRBJ1-4, the V gene TRBV5-1; no clear D gene. Germline lookup yields CDR1 SGHRS and CDR2 YFSETQ. The V end was cut by 1 base, the J end by 7 bases, with 11 bases between. This CDR3 region has 14 residues. The CDR3 sequence: CASSLMSGREKLFF. The CDR3, as DNA: TGCGCCAGCAGCTTGATGTCAGGTCGTGAAAAACTGTTTTTT.

This clone was counted a single time. The genes are TRBV30 and TRBJ2-7; 8 nucleotides line up with TRBD2. The trim removed 2 bases at V and 9 bases at J, leaving 9 bases unmatched. The CDR3 consists of 13 residues. Germline V lookup: CDR1 GTSNPN, CDR2 SVGIG (reference sequence). The CDR3 sequence: CAWSTLTAGGQYF. Here the CDR3 DNA reads TGTGCCTGGAGTACATTGACGGCGGGGGGGCAGTACTTC.

The rearrangement uses TRBV13 and TRBJ2-1; the D gene is possibly TRBD2 (7 bases). This CDR3 region has 18 residues. Germline V CDR1 and CDR2: PRHDT, FYEKMQ (reference sequence). The V gene lost 5 bases and the J gene lost 5 bases, with 25 bases spanning the gap. CDR3 protein: CASSPGGGTGVENNEQFF. CDR3 nucleotides: TGTGCCAGCAGCCCGGGGGGCGGGACTGGTGTTGAAAACAATGAGCAGTTCTTC.